This T cell receptor (beta chain) is drawn from a study of T cells after yellow fever vaccination. This clonotype has just a few counts. 5'RACE template switching added a universal primer site and UMIs to TCR cDNA. One entry per CDR3 protein, called by TCRdb with MiXCR from the 5' RACE reads. The profile shows 450,000 to 550,000 distinct CDR3 sequences, about a fifth of them singletons. The CDR3 totals 17 residues. The ends lost 4 bases at V and 8 bases at J; junction bases unmatched: 15. Germline-derived CDR1 and CDR2 are SGHRS and YFSETQ. The clonotype was recovered from a young man who received the YFV17D yellow fever vaccine. The chain combines TRBV5-1 with TRBJ2-1, with 10 bases matching TRBD2. The specimen was PBMCs, collected 15 days after the yellow fever booster vaccination. The CDR3, as DNA: TGCGCCAGCAGCCCCCCGGCCCTAAGCGGGAGGGCCGATGAGCAGTTCTTC. Translated, it gives CASSPPALSGRADEQFF.